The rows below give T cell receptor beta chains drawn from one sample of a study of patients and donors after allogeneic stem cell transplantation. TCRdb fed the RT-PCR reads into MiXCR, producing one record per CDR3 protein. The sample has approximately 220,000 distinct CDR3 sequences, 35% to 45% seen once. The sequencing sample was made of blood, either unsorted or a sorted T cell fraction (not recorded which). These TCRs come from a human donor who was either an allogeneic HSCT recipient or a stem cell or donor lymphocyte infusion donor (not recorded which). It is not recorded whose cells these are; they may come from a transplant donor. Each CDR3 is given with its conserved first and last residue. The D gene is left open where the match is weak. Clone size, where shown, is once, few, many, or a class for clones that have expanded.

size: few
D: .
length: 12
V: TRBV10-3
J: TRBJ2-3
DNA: TGTGCCATCAGTGATGTGGGGGATACGCAGTATTTT
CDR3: CAISDVGDTQYF

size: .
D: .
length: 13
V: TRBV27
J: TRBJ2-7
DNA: TGTGCCAGCAGTGCGGGACACGGCTACGAGCAGTACTTC
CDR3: CASSAGHGYEQYF

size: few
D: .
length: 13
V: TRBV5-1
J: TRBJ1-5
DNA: TGCGCCAGCAGCTGGGGAGGAAGTCAGCCCCAGCATTTT
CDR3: CASSWGGSQPQHF

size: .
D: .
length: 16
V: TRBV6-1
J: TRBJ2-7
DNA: TGTGCCAGCATTGAGGCGGCTTCGGGTTCTCCCTACGAGCAGTGCTTC
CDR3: CASIEAASGSPYEQCF

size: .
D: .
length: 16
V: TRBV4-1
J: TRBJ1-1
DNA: TGCGCCAGCAGCCGAGAGGCCGGGACGGTGAACACTGAAGCTTTCTTT
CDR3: CASSREAGTVNTEAFF

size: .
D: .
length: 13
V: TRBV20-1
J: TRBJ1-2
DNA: TGCAGTGCTAGTTTGAAGGGAGAGTATGGCTACACCTTC
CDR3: CSASLKGEYGYTF

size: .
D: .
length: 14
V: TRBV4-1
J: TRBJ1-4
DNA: TGCGCCAGCAGCCAAGAGGGGAAGGGAGGAAAACTGTTTTTT
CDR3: CASSQEGKGGKLFF

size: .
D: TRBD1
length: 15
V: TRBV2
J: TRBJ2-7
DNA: TGTGCCAGCAGTGAAACCGGGACAGGACCCTACGAGCAGTACTTC
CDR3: CASSETGTGPYEQYF

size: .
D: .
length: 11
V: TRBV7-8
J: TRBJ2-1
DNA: TGTGCCAGCAGCTTAGGCCAGGAGCAGTTCTTC
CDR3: CASSLGQEQFF

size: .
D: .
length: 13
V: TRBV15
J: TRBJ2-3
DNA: TGTGCCACCAGCAGTCGCCTTTTGGGTACGCAGTATTTT
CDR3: CATSSRLLGTQYF

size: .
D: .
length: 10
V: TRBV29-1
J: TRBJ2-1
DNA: TGCAGCGTAGGACAGCTTGAGCAGTTCTTC
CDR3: CSVGQLEQFF

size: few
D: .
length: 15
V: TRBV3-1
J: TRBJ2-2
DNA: TGTGCCAGCAGCCAACTAACAGGACCCACCGGGGAGCTGTTTTTT
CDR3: CASSQLTGPTGELFF

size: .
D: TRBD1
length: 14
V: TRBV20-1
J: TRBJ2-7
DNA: TGCAGTGCTCGCCTTTGGGACAGGGGTGACGAGCAGTACTTC
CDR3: CSARLWDRGDEQYF

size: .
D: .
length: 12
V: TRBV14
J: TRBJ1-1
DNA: TGTGCCAGCAGACAGGGAAGTGCTGAAGCTTCCTTT
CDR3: CASRQGSAEASF

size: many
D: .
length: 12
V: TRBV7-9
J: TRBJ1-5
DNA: TGTGCCAGCAGGCGAGGGAATCAGCCCCAGCATTTT
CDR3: CASRRGNQPQHF

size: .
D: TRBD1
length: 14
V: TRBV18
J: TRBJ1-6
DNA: TGTGCCAGCTCACCCGACAGGGGAGGTTCACCCCTCCACTTT
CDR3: CASSPDRGGSPLHF

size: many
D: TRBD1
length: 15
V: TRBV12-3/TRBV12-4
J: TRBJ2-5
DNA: TGTGCCAGCAGTTCCCCCGGGACAGGAAAAGTGACCCAGTACTTC
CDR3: CASSSPGTGKVTQYF

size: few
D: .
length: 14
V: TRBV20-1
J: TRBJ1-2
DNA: TGCAGTGCGATCTCACCGAACGAGTACTATGGCTACACCTTC
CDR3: CSAISPNEYYGYTF

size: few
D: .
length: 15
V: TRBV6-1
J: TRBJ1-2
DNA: TGTGCCAGCAGTGTGACCGGGACGTCCGCCTATGGCTACACCTTC
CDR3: CASSVTGTSAYGYTF

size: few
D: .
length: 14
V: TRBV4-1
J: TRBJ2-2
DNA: TGCGCCAGCAGCCAAGCAGGGGATACCGGGGAGCTGTTTTTT
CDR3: CASSQAGDTGELFF

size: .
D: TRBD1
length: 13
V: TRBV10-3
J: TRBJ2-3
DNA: TGTGCCACCGCAGGGCAGGGGGCAGATACGCAGTATTTT
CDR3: CATAGQGADTQYF

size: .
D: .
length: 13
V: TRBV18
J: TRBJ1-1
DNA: TGTGCCAGCTCACCAACAGGGTATTCTGAAGCTTTCTTT
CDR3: CASSPTGYSEAFF

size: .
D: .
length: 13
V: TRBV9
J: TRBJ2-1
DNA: TGTGCCAGCAGCGTTCAGGGGTGGAATGAGCAGTTCTTC
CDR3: CASSVQGWNEQFF

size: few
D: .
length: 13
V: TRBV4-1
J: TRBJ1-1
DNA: TGCGCCAGCAGCCGGCCCCCGAACACTGAAGCTTTCTTT
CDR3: CASSRPPNTEAFF

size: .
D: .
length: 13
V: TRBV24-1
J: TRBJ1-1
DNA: TGTGCCACCAGTGGCCACATGAACACTGAAGCTTTCTTT
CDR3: CATSGHMNTEAFF

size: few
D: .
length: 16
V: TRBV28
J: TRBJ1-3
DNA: TGTGCCAGCAGTAAGGGACCGCTCGTCTCTGGAAACACCATATATTTT
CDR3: CASSKGPLVSGNTIYF

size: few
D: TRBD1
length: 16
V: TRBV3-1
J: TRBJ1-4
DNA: TGTGCCAGCAGCCAACGCCCCGGGACAGCTAATGAAAAACTGTTTTTT
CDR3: CASSQRPGTANEKLFF

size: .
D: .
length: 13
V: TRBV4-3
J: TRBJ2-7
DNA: TGCGCCAGCAGCCAAGATTTGAGGAACGAGCAGTACTTC
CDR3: CASSQDLRNEQYF